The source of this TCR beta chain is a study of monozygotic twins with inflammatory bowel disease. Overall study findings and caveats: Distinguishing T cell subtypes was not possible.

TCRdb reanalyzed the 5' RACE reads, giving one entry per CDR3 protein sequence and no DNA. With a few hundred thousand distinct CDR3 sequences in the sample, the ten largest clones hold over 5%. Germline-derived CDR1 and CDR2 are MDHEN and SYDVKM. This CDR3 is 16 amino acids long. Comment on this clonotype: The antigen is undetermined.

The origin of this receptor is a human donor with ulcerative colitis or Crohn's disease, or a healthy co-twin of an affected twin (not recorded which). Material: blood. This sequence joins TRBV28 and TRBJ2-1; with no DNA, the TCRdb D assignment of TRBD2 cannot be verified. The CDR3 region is CASSSAGLAGYNEQFF. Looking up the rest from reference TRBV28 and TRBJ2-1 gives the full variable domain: DVKVTQSSRYLVKRTGEKVFLECVQDMDHENMFWYRQDPGLGLRLIYFSYDVKMKEKGDIPEGYSVSREKKERFSLILESASTNQTSMYLCASSSAGLAGYNEQFFGPGTRLTVL.